The clone carrying this T cell receptor (beta chain) showed up many times. Antigen: not known. This specimen comes from a study of T cells in Graves' hyperthyroidism and ophthalmopathy. Whole-study results and caveats: Clonotypes that were expanded in thyroid above 0.001 mostly appeared in blood too. A 13 V-J model separated ophthalmopathy from stable hyperthyroidism.

RNA transcripts were the template for amplifying TCR beta CDR3 regions. The TCR CDR3 first-round RT-PCR relied on the HTBI primer set. TCRdb re-analysed the multiplex PCR reads in MiXCR, keeping a single row per CDR3 protein. The table records 330,000 or so distinct CDR3 sequences, 15% to 20% of them present only once. Material: blood. The sequence came from a man over 45 with Graves' ophthalmopathy.

The CDR3 protein is CASNWGRLSEKLFF. In nucleotides, the CDR3 is TGTGCCAGCAATTGGGGGCGGCTTTCTGAAAAACTGTTTTTT. The chain joins TRBV6-1 to TRBJ1-4; perhaps TRBD1 as D (6 bases). Trimming left V 7 bases short and J 7 bases short, with 16 bases between. CDR1 is MNHNS, CDR2 SASEGT, per germline. This CDR3 contains 14 residues.